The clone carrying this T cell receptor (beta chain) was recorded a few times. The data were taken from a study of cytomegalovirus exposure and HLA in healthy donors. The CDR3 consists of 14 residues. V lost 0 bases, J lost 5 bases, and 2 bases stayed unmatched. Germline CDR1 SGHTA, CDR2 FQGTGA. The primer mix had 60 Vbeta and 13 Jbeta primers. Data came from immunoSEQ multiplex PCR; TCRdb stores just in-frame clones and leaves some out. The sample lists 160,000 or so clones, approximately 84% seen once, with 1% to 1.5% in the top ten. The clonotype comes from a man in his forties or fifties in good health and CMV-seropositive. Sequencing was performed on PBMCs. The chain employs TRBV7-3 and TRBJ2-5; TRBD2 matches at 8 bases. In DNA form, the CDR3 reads TGTGCCAGCAGCTTAACGGGACTAGGGGAGACCCAGTACTTC. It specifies CASSLTGLGETQYF.